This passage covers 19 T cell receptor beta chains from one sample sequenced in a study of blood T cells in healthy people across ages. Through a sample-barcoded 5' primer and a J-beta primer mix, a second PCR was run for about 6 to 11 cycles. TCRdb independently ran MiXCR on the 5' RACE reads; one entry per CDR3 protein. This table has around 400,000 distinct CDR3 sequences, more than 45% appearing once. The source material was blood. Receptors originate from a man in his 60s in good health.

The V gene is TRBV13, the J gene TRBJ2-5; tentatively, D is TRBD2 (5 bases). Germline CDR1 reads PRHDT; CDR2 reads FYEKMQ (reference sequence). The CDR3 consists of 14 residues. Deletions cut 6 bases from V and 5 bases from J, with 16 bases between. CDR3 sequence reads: CASSPGRGWETQYF. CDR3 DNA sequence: TGTGCCAGCAGTCCCGGTCGAGGGTGGGAGACCCAGTACTTC.

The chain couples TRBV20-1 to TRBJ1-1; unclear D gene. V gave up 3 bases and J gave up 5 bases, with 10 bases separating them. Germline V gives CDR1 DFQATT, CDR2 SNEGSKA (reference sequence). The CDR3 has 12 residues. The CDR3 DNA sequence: TGCAGTGCTAGGGAGCTAGTAACTGAAGCTTTCTTT. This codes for CSARELVTEAFF.

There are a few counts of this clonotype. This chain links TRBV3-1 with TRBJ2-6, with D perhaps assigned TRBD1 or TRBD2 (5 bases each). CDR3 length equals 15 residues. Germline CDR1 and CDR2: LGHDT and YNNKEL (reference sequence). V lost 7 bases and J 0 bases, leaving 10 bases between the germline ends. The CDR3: CASTKGSSGANVLTF. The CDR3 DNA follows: TGTGCCAGCACCAAGGGGAGCTCTGGGGCCAACGTCCTGACTTTC.

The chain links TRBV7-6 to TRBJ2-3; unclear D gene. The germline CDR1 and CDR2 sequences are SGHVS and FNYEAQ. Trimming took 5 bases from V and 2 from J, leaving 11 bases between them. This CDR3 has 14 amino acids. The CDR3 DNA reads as TGTGCCAGCAGCACCCGACTTAACACAGATACGCAGTATTTT. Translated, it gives CASSTRLNTDTQYF.

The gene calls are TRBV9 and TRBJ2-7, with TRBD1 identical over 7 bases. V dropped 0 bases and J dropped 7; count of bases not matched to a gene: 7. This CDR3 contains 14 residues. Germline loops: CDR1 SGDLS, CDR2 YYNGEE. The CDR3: CASSVVGTVNEQYF. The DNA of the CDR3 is TGTGCCAGCAGCGTAGTCGGGACAGTTAATGAGCAGTACTTC. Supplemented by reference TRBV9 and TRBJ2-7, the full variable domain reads DSGVTQTPKHLITATGQRVTLRCSPRSGDLSVYWYQQSLDQGLQFLIQYYNGEERAKGNILERFSAQQFPDLHSELNLSSLELGDSALYFCASSVVGTVNEQYFGPGTRLTVT.

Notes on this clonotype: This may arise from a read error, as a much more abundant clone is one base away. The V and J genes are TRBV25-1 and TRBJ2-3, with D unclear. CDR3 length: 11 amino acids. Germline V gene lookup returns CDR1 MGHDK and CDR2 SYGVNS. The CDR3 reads CAGSGPSTQYF. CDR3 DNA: TGTGCCGGCAGTGGCCCATCAACGCAGTATTTT.

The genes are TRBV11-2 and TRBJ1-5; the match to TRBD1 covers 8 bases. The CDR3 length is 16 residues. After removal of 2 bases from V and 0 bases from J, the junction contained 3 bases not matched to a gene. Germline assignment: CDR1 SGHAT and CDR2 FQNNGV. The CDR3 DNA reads TGTGCCAGCAGCTTATCCGGACAGGGTAGCAATCAGCCCCAGCATTTT. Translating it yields CASSLSGQGSNQPQHF. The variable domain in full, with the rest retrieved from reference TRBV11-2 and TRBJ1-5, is EAGVAQSPRYKIIEKRQSVAFWCNPISGHATLYWYQQILGQGPKLLIQFQNNGVVDDSQLPKDRFSAERLKGVDSTLKIQPAKLEDSAVYLCASSLSGQGSNQPQHFGDGTRLSIL.

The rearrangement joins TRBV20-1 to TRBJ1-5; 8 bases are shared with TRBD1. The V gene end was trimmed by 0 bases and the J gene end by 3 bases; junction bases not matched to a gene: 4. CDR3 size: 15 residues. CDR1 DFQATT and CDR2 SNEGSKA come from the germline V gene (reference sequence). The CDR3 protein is CSARDPTGANQPQHF. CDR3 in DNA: TGCAGTGCTAGAGATCCGACAGGGGCCAATCAGCCCCAGCATTTT.

DNA of the CDR3: TGTGCCAGCAGCCAAGGGCATATCAATGAGCAGTTCTTC. This encodes CASSQGHINEQFF. V is TRBV3-1 and J is TRBJ2-1; D remains unclear. The CDR3 covers 13 residues. Germline loops: CDR1 LGHDT, CDR2 YNNKEL (reference sequence). With 1 base removed from V and 6 bases from J, the gap between germline ends came to 7 bases.

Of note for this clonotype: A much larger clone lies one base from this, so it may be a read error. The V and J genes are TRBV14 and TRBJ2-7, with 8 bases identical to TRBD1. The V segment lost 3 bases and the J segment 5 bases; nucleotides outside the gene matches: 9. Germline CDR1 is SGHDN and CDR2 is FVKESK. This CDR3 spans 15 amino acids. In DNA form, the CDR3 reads TGTGCCAGCAGCCAGGTGACAGGGGCAGGTAACGAGCAGTACTTC. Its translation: CASSQVTGAGNEQYF.

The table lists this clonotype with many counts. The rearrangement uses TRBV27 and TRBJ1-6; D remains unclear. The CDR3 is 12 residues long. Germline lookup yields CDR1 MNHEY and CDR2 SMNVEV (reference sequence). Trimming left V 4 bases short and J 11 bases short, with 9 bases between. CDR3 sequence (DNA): TGTGCCAGCAGTTCCCCTCCCGCACCCCTCCACTTT. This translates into CASSSPPAPLHF.

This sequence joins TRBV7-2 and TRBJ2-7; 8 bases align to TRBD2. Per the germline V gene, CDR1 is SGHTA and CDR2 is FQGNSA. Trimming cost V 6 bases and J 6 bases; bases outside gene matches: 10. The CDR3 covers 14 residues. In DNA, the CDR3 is TGTGCCAGCAGTCGACGGGAGGGCCGGTCCGAGCAGTACTTC. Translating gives CASSRREGRSEQYF. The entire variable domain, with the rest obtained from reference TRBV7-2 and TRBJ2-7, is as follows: GAGVSQSPSNKVTEKGKDVELRCDPISGHTALYWYRQSLGQGLEFLIYFQGNSAPDKSGLPSDRFSAERTGGSVSTLTIQRTQQEDSAVYLCASSRREGRSEQYFGPGTRLTVT.

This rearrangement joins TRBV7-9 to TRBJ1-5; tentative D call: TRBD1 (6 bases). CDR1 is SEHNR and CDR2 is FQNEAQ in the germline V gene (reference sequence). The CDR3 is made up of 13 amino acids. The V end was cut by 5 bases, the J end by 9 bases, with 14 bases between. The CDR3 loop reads CASSREGVGPQHF. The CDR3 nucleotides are TGTGCCAGCAGCCGAGAGGGGGTTGGGCCCCAGCATTTT.

The CDR3 coding sequence is TGTGCCAGCAGCCGTGGGGTAGGCACAGATACGCAGTATTTT. Amino acid sequence: CASSRGVGTDTQYF. J is TRBJ2-3 and V is TRBV7-2; D is unclear. The V and J ends lost 5 bases and 1 base respectively, with 10 bases between them. The V gene's germline CDR1 is SGHTA and CDR2 FQGNSA. The CDR3 is made up of 14 amino acids. Full variable domain (missing parts from reference TRBV7-2 and TRBJ2-3): GAGVSQSPSNKVTEKGKDVELRCDPISGHTALYWYRQSLGQGLEFLIYFQGNSAPDKSGLPSDRFSAERTGGSVSTLTIQRTQQEDSAVYLCASSRGVGTDTQYFGPGTRLTVL.

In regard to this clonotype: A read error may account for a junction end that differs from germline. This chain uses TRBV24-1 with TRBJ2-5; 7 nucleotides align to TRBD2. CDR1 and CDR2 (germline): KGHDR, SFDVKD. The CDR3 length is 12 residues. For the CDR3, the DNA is TGTGTCACCAGTGGGAGGGGAGAGACCCAGTACTTC. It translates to CVTSGRGETQYF.

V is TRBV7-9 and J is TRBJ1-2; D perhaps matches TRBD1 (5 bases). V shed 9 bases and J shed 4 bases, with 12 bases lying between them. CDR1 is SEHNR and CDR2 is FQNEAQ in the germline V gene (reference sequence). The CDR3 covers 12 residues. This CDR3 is CASTPQAYGYTF. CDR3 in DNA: TGTGCCAGTACCCCACAGGCCTATGGCTACACCTTC.

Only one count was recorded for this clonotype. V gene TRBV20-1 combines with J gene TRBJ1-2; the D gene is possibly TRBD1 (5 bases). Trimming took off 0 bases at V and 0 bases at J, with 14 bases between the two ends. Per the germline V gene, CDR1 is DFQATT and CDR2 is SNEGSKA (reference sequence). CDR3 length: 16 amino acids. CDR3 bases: TGCAGTGCTAGAGATCGGGGCGAAATCTCTAACTATGGCTACACCTTC. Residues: CSARDRGEISNYGYTF.

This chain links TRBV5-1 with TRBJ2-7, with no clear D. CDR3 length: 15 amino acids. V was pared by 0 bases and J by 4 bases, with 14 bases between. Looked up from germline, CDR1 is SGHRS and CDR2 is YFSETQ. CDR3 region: CASSLVPGEGYEQYF. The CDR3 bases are TGCGCCAGCAGCTTGGTTCCAGGAGAAGGATACGAGCAGTACTTC. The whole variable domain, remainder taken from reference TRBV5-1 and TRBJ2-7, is KAGVTQTPRYLIKTRGQQVTLSCSPISGHRSVSWYQQTPGQGLQFLFEYFSETQRNKGNFPGRFSGRQFSNSRSEMNVSTLELGDSALYLCASSLVPGEGYEQYFGPGTRLTVT.

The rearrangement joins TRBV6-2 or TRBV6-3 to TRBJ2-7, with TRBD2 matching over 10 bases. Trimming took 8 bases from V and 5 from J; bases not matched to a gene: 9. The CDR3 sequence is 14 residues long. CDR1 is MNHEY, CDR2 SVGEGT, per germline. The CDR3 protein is CASWGLALADEQYF. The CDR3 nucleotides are TGTGCCAGCTGGGGACTAGCGTTGGCGGACGAGCAGTACTTC.